A selection of T cell receptor beta chains follows, all from one sample in a study of blood T cells in healthy people across ages. TCRdb ran MiXCR on the 5' RACE reads and lists one entry per CDR3 protein. Of some 670,000 distinct CDR3 sequences in the sample, under 65% are singletons; the top ten hold about 13%. Sequenced material: blood. Every receptor here comes from a woman at least 80 years old in good health. CDR3s include the opening cysteine and the closing phenylalanine or tryptophan. The D gene is left open where the match is weak. Clone sizes are given selectively: once, few, many, or a class where the clone is expanded.

d_gene	v_gene	j_gene	abundance	CDR3nt	CDR3aa
NA	TRBV29-1	TRBJ2-3	NA	TGCAGCGCAGGTCCGGGATCATGGGTAGATACGCAGTATTTT	CSAGPGSWVDTQYF
NA	TRBV7-2	TRBJ2-7	NA	TGTGCCAGCAGCAATGACAGGAGCAATGAGCAGTACTTC	CASSNDRSNEQYF
TRBD1	TRBV7-9	TRBJ2-7	many	TGTGCCAGCAGCTTCTCGACAGGGCTGGGCTACGAGCAGTACTTC	CASSFSTGLGYEQYF
NA	TRBV28	TRBJ2-4	few	TGTGCCAGCAGTTCAGGAGACATTCAGTACTTC	CASSSGDIQYF
NA	TRBV9	TRBJ1-2	NA	TGTGCCAGCAGCCTAACAAATCGGGACTATGGCTACACCTTC	CASSLTNRDYGYTF
TRBD1	TRBV15	TRBJ1-4	many	TGTGCCACCAGCAGAGGACAGGGGCGGGAAAAACTGTTTTTT	CATSRGQGREKLFF
NA	TRBV5-1	TRBJ2-4	many	TGCGCCAGCAGCTTGGATGTGGGGGCCAAAAACATTCAGTACTTC	CASSLDVGAKNIQYF
TRBD2	TRBV24-1	TRBJ2-1	many	TGTGCCACCAGTGATTTGAGCGGGGGGCGAAACAATGAGCAGTTCTTC	CATSDLSGGRNNEQFF
TRBD1	TRBV6-2/TRBV6-3	TRBJ2-5	few	TGTGCCAGGGAGACAGGGACGCAGTACTTC	CARETGTQYF
TRBD1	TRBV20-1	TRBJ1-6	many	TGCAGTGCTGCCAGGGACAGGGCAGGTTCACCCCTCCACTTT	CSAARDRAGSPLHF
TRBD1	TRBV20-1	TRBJ1-6	NA	TGCAGTGTCCCGACAGGGTCCTATAATTCACCCCTCCACTTT	CSVPTGSYNSPLHF
TRBD1	TRBV29-1	TRBJ1-2	NA	TGCAGCGTGGGCTTTAGGGACAGGGGGTCCGGCTACACCTTC	CSVGFRDRGSGYTF
TRBD2	TRBV20-1	TRBJ2-5	NA	TGCAGTGCTACCAACTTGACTAGCGAAGAGACCCAGTACTTC	CSATNLTSEETQYF
TRBD1	TRBV10-2	TRBJ1-6	many	TGTGCCAGCAGTTCAGACAGGGATAATTCACCCCTCCACTTT	CASSSDRDNSPLHF
NA	TRBV7-2	TRBJ2-5	NA	TGTGCCAGCAGCTCCCCCGTGGAAGGAGGGACCCAGTACTTC	CASSSPVEGGTQYF
NA	TRBV12-3/TRBV12-4	TRBJ2-7	many	TGTGCCAGCAGTTTAAGCGGGTCTGACGAGCAGTACTTC	CASSLSGSDEQYF
NA	TRBV6-5	TRBJ1-4	NA	TGTGCCAGCAGTTACATTCTAACAGGCCCTTCTGAAAAACTGTTTTTT	CASSYILTGPSEKLFF
NA	TRBV15	TRBJ2-3	NA	TGTGCCACCAGCAGCACAACGGCAGATACGCAGTATTTT	CATSSTTADTQYF
TRBD1	TRBV29-1	TRBJ1-2	NA	TGCAGCGTGGGACAGGGAGGTCTTGGCTACACCTTC	CSVGQGGLGYTF
TRBD1	TRBV20-1	TRBJ1-5	NA	TGCAGTGCCGGGACAGGGGTTAGCAATCAGCCCCAGCATTTT	CSAGTGVSNQPQHF
TRBD2	TRBV5-5	TRBJ2-3	many	TGTGCCAGCAGCCAATCCCGGGGGGGTATCACAGATACGCAGTATTTT	CASSQSRGGITDTQYF
NA	TRBV6-4	TRBJ2-3	once	TGTGCCAGCGCGTACCGCGCGACAGATACGCAGTATTTT	CASAYRATDTQYF
TRBD2	TRBV6-5	TRBJ2-3	NA	TGTGCCAGCAGAAAAGGGCGGGGGGGCCGGGGAGATACGCAGTATTTT	CASRKGRGGRGDTQYF
TRBD1	TRBV29-1	TRBJ2-1	NA	TGCAGCGTTGGTCGGGACAGCGGCTACAATGAGCAGTTCTTC	CSVGRDSGYNEQFF
NA	TRBV30	TRBJ2-3	NA	TGTGCCTGGAGTGGCGGACCCCTCGGGGATACGCAGTATTTT	CAWSGGPLGDTQYF
NA	TRBV2	TRBJ1-2	NA	TGTGCCAGCAGTGAAGCTGGACGGACCCTCGGGTATGGCTACACCTTC	CASSEAGRTLGYGYTF
TRBD2	TRBV7-2	TRBJ2-7	NA	TGTGCCAGCAGCTTAAGCGGGGGCGGCGCCTACGAGCAGTACTTC	CASSLSGGGAYEQYF
TRBD1	TRBV6-2/TRBV6-3	TRBJ2-7	many	TGTGCCAGCAGACCGACAGGGTCCCTATACGAGCAGTACTTC	CASRPTGSLYEQYF
NA	TRBV5-1	TRBJ2-1	many	TGCGCCAGCAGCTCGGGTGAGCATGGTGAGCAGTTCTTC	CASSSGEHGEQFF
TRBD2	TRBV2	TRBJ2-2	few	TGTGCCAGCAGTGAAGCCCCCGGACTAGCAGACTTCGGGGAGCTGTTTTTT	CASSEAPGLADFGELFF
NA	TRBV12-3/TRBV12-4	TRBJ2-7	many	TGTGCCAGCAGTTTCCCTCGAGGGTCCCAGTACTTC	CASSFPRGSQYF
TRBD1	TRBV12-3/TRBV12-4	TRBJ2-3	NA	TGTGCCAGCTTTAGGAGGACAGGGGAGTTAGATATGGAGTATTTT	CASFRRTGELDMEYF
NA	TRBV18	TRBJ1-1	NA	TGTGCCAGCTCACCACCGGGGAGCTATATGAACACTGAAGCTTTCTTT	CASSPPGSYMNTEAFF
NA	TRBV5-1	TRBJ2-6	NA	TGCGCCAGCAGCTTGGCCCCCGCAGGCTCTGGGGCCAACGTCCTGACTTTC	CASSLAPAGSGANVLTF
TRBD2	TRBV20-1	TRBJ2-1	NA	TGCAGTCCCCGGACTAGCGGGAGGAATGAGCAGTTCTTC	CSPRTSGRNEQFF
TRBD2	TRBV7-2	TRBJ2-1	many	TGTGCCAGCAGCCGACTAGCGGGGGTCCCTTTCAATGAGCAGTTCTTC	CASSRLAGVPFNEQFF
NA	TRBV18	TRBJ1-1	few	TGTGCCAGCTCACCAGAACAAAACACTGAAGCTTTCTTT	CASSPEQNTEAFF
NA	TRBV25-1	TRBJ1-2	NA	TGTGCCAGCGGGGGGCCCGGCTATGGCTACACCTTC	CASGGPGYGYTF
NA	TRBV25-1	TRBJ1-5	few	TGTGCCAGCAGTGCGTCGGGAAATCAGCCCCAGCATTTT	CASSASGNQPQHF
NA	TRBV6-5	TRBJ2-3	many	TGTGCCAGCAGTTTAGGGCCGTACACAGATACGCAGTATTTT	CASSLGPYTDTQYF
TRBD1	TRBV5-1	TRBJ1-2	many	TGCGCCAGCAGCGGTAACAGGGGCGCCTCTGGTGGCTACACCTTC	CASSGNRGASGGYTF
TRBD2	TRBV20-1	TRBJ2-3	NA	TGCAGTGCAACCAAACCGGGACTAGGAAAAGATACGCAGTATTTT	CSATKPGLGKDTQYF
NA	TRBV6-4	TRBJ1-5	NA	TGTGCCAGCAGTGCTGAACAGAATCAGCCCCAGCATTTT	CASSAEQNQPQHF
NA	TRBV4-1	TRBJ2-7	many	TGCGCCAGCAGCCAAGTCGCTACTCAGACGGAGCAGTACTTC	CASSQVATQTEQYF
NA	TRBV20-1	TRBJ2-1	many	TGCAGTGCTCCACTAGGCATGGAGCAGTTCTTC	CSAPLGMEQFF
NA	TRBV3-1	TRBJ2-5	NA	TGTGCCAGCAGCCAAGCGGACGGCCAAGAGACCCAGTACTTC	CASSQADGQETQYF
NA	TRBV9	TRBJ2-1	NA	TGTGCCAGCAGCGTAGCAGTAGGGGCTGCAGTCGGTGAGCAGTTCTTC	CASSVAVGAAVGEQFF
NA	TRBV12-3/TRBV12-4	TRBJ2-4	NA	TGTGCCAGCAGTTTTGGGAAGACGGGGACACGTATAGCCAAAAACATTCAGTACTTC	CASSFGKTGTRIAKNIQYF
TRBD2	TRBV24-1	TRBJ2-1	few	TGTGCCACCGGGACTAGCAGAGGTGAGCAGTTCTTC	CATGTSRGEQFF
NA	TRBV6-6	TRBJ2-7	many	TGTGCCAGCAGTTACTCGACGGGGTACGAGCAGTACTTC	CASSYSTGYEQYF
TRBD1	TRBV27	TRBJ2-7	few	TGTGCCAGCAGTCCCCGGGACAGACCCTACGAGCAGTACTTC	CASSPRDRPYEQYF
TRBD2	TRBV7-9	TRBJ2-5	NA	TGTGCCAGCAGCTACATAGCGGGAGAGGGCCAAGAGACCCAGTACTTC	CASSYIAGEGQETQYF
TRBD1	TRBV3-1	TRBJ1-6	NA	TGTGCCAACAGCCACGCGACAGGGGTTAATTCACCCCTCCACTTT	CANSHATGVNSPLHF
NA	TRBV3-1	TRBJ2-7	NA	TGTGCCAGCAGCCGAATTATTCACGAGCAGTACTTC	CASSRIIHEQYF
TRBD1	TRBV5-1	TRBJ1-1	NA	TGCGCCAGCAGCGTGCAGGGGGCGCGGACTGAAGCTTTCTTT	CASSVQGARTEAFF
NA	TRBV27	TRBJ2-3	NA	TGTGCCAGCAGTTTGATACGGGACGGATTCACAGATACGCAGTATTTT	CASSLIRDGFTDTQYF
TRBD2	TRBV28	TRBJ2-1	NA	TGTGCCAGCACATACGCGGGGGGGTCTAATAATGAGCAGTTCTTC	CASTYAGGSNNEQFF
NA	TRBV29-1	TRBJ1-2	NA	TGCAGCGTTGAAGATGGGACGGACCTCTATGGCTACACCTTC	CSVEDGTDLYGYTF
NA	TRBV29-1	TRBJ1-1	few	TGCAGCGTTGTTCTTGCATCCATGAACACTGAAGCTTTCTTT	CSVVLASMNTEAFF
TRBD2	TRBV28	TRBJ2-7	few	TGTGCCAGCAGAGAAGCGGGAGGGACCTACGAGCAGTACTTC	CASREAGGTYEQYF